These T cell receptor beta chains were read from a single sample in a study of blood T cell repertoires in COVID-19. Sequencing was performed with immunoSEQ multiplex PCR; in TCRdb, only in-frame clones are kept and a portion is missing. Of about 320,000 clones listed, approximately 85% are singletons. The specimen was peripheral blood. Every receptor here comes from a human donor in a cohort sampled during active COVID-19. Each CDR3 is given with its conserved first and last residue. The D gene is left open where the match is weak. Clone size is not always given. Where it is, it says once, few, many or a class for expanded clones.

cdr3_aa	cdr3_nt	v_call	j_call	clone_size	d_call
CASSKTGGFNEKLFF	TGCGCCAGCAGCAAGACAGGGGGATTTAATGAAAAACTGTTTTTT	TRBV5-1	TRBJ1-4	-	TRBD1
CASSSGTSAADTQYF	TGCGCCAGCAGCTCCGGGACTAGCGCAGCAGATACGCAGTATTTT	TRBV5-1	TRBJ2-3	-	TRBD2
CASSFSEETQYF	TGTGCCAGCAGCTTTTCTGAAGAGACCCAGTACTTC	TRBV11-3	TRBJ2-5	-	-
CASSNKRSGANVLTF	TGTGCCAGTAGTAATAAGAGGTCTGGGGCCAACGTCCTGACTTTC	TRBV19	TRBJ2-6	-	-
CASSVATGNYGYTF	TGTGCCAGCAGCGTAGCGACAGGGAACTATGGCTACACCTTC	TRBV9	TRBJ1-2	-	TRBD1
CSVGAEDGYTF	TGCAGCGTCGGCGCCGAGGATGGCTACACCTTC	TRBV29-1	TRBJ1-2	-	-
CASSGDTSNQPQHF	TGTGCCAGCAGTGGAGACACAAGCAATCAGCCCCAGCATTTT	TRBV2	TRBJ1-5	-	-
CASSLETGKNSNQPQHF	TGTGCCAGCAGCTTGGAGACGGGGAAGAATAGCAATCAGCCCCAGCATTTT	TRBV5-6	TRBJ1-5	-	-
CASSSTVNTEAFF	TGTGCCAGCAGCTCTACGGTTAACACTGAAGCTTTCTTT	TRBV7-3	TRBJ1-1	-	-
CASSYGSLMNTEAFF	TGTGCCAGCAGTTACGGGAGCCTAATGAACACTGAAGCTTTCTTT	TRBV6-5	TRBJ1-1	few	-
CASSKALWQVDSPLHF	TGTGCCAGCAGCAAAGCGCTTTGGCAGGTGGATTCACCCCTCCACTTT	TRBV21-1	TRBJ1-6	-	-
CASSLLQGGNSPLHF	TGTGCCAGCAGCTTACTACAGGGTGGAAATTCACCCCTCCACTTT	TRBV7-6	TRBJ1-6	-	-
CASSLGQNEKLFF	TGTGCCAGCAGCTTAGGACAGAATGAAAAACTGTTTTTT	TRBV5-5	TRBJ1-4	-	-
CASSEYGQNNEKLFF	TGTGCCAGCAGTGAATATGGACAGAATAATGAAAAACTGTTTTTT	TRBV25-1	TRBJ1-4	-	-
CASSEAPRTGSGNTIYF	TGTGCCAGCAGTGAAGCGCCCCGGACAGGCTCTGGAAACACCATATATTTT	TRBV6-1	TRBJ1-3	-	TRBD1
CASSYGRDTQYF	TGTGCCAGCAGTTACGGGAGGGATACGCAGTATTTT	TRBV6-5	TRBJ2-3	-	-
CASSRQRGGRIDHGELFF	TGTGCCAGCAGTCGGCAGCGGGGGGGCCGAATCGATCACGGGGAGCTGTTTTTT	TRBV6-6	TRBJ2-2	-	TRBD2
CASQTGGGLSVYTF	TGTGCCAGCCAAACAGGGGGTGGCTTGTCTGTCTACACCTTC	TRBV6-5	TRBJ1-2	-	TRBD1
CASSRAGTGQTEAFF	TGCGCCAGCAGCCGAGCCGGGACAGGGCAGACTGAAGCTTTCTTT	TRBV4-1	TRBJ1-1	few	TRBD1
CASSLAGSPYSYEQYF	TGTGCCAGCAGCTTGGCCGGGTCCCCCTACTCCTACGAGCAGTACTTC	TRBV5-6	TRBJ2-7	once	-
CASSYSARGDGYTF	TGTGCCAGCAGTTACTCGGCCAGGGGGGATGGCTACACCTTC	TRBV6-2/TRBV6-3	TRBJ1-2	many	TRBD1
CASSWQALSSPLHF	TGTGCCAGCAGCTGGCAGGCCCTATCTTCACCCCTCCACTTT	TRBV5-4	TRBJ1-6	-	-
CASSSGGSSYEQYF	TGTGCCAGCAGCAGCGGGGGTAGCTCCTACGAGCAGTACTTC	TRBV7-6	TRBJ2-7	-	TRBD2
CASALAGGRDTQYF	TGTGCCAGTGCCCTAGCGGGGGGCCGAGATACGCAGTATTTT	TRBV27	TRBJ2-3	-	TRBD2
CASSPLGAGGAETQYF	TGTGCCAGCAGCCCCCTGGGGGCAGGGGGCGCCGAGACCCAGTACTTC	TRBV7-3	TRBJ2-5	-	TRBD1
CASGLVTQGISYEQYF	TGTGCTAGTGGTTTGGTGACCCAGGGCATCTCCTACGAGCAGTACTTC	TRBV12-5	TRBJ2-7	-	-
CAISEFGGLGSPLHF	TGTGCCATCAGTGAGTTCGGGGGATTGGGTTCACCCCTCCACTTT	TRBV10-3	TRBJ1-6	-	-
CASGGTRTGDTDTQYF	TGTGCCAGCGGAGGGACACGGACAGGGGACACAGATACGCAGTATTTT	TRBV7-3	TRBJ2-3	-	TRBD1
CASSLGLRGEGTGELFF	TGTGCCAGCAGCTTGGGCTTGCGGGGTGAGGGCACCGGGGAGCTGTTTTTT	TRBV5-6	TRBJ2-2	-	-
CASSPFTGEKNTEAFF	TGTGCCAGCTCACCATTTACAGGGGAGAAGAACACTGAAGCTTTCTTT	TRBV18	TRBJ1-1	-	TRBD1
CATSETGTANQPQHF	TGTGCCACCAGTGAGACCGGGACAGCGAATCAGCCCCAGCATTTT	TRBV24-1	TRBJ1-5	once	TRBD1
CASSQFRGSPLHF	TGTGCCAGCAGTCAATTCAGGGGCTCACCCCTCCACTTT	TRBV12-3/TRBV12-4	TRBJ1-6	-	-
CASRGGEYNEQFF	TGTGCCAGCAGGGGGGGGGAATACAATGAGCAGTTCTTC	TRBV12-3/TRBV12-4	TRBJ2-1	-	TRBD2
CASRQTGVAGYTF	TGTGCCAGCAGGCAGACAGGGGTGGCTGGCTACACCTTC	TRBV5-4	TRBJ1-2	-	TRBD1
CASSLASGDFSSYNEQFF	TGCGCCAGCAGCTTGGCTAGCGGGGACTTTAGCTCCTACAATGAGCAGTTCTTC	TRBV5-1	TRBJ2-1	-	TRBD2
CASSPYGQVSGNTIYF	TGTGCCAGCAGCCCATACGGACAGGTCTCTGGAAACACCATATATTTT	TRBV9	TRBJ1-3	-	TRBD1
CASSEARGVNIQYF	TGTGCCAGCAGTGAAGCGCGGGGGGTAAACATTCAGTACTTC	TRBV2	TRBJ2-4	-	TRBD2
CASSSDRNTEAFF	TGTGCCAGCTCGTCGGACAGGAACACTGAAGCTTTCTTT	TRBV18	TRBJ1-1	-	-
CASSSLWTAELLNEQYF	TGTGCCAGCAGTTCCCTCTGGACAGCCGAACTATTAAACGAGCAGTACTTC	TRBV27	TRBJ2-7	-	-
CASSGTSKETQYF	TGTGCCAGCAGTGGGACTAGTAAAGAGACCCAGTACTTC	TRBV2	TRBJ2-5	-	TRBD2
CASSPIAGSNEQFF	TGTGCCAGCTCACCAATAGCCGGGTCCAATGAGCAGTTCTTC	TRBV18	TRBJ2-1	-	-
CAWRNQGDYGYTF	TGTGCCTGGAGGAATCAGGGTGACTATGGCTACACCTTC	TRBV30	TRBJ1-2	once	-
CASKKRGADTQYF	TGTGCCAGCAAAAAGCGGGGGGCAGATACGCAGTATTTT	TRBV2	TRBJ2-3	-	TRBD2
CASGRANANGELFF	TGTGCTAGTGGTCGAGCGAACGCCAACGGGGAGCTGTTTTTT	TRBV12-5	TRBJ2-2	-	-
CASKAEGNQPQHF	TGTGCCAGTAAGGCTGAGGGCAATCAGCCCCAGCATTTT	TRBV19	TRBJ1-5	-	-
CASSIGLAGFEQFF	TGTGCCAGTAGTATCGGCCTAGCGGGGTTTGAGCAGTTCTTC	TRBV19	TRBJ2-1	-	TRBD2
CASSNQLGQGIVGQFF	TGTGCCAGCAGCAACCAACTGGGACAGGGGATTGTTGGGCAGTTCTTC	TRBV5-8	TRBJ2-1	-	TRBD1
CASSQITSGNYGYTF	TGTGCCAGCAGTCAAATAACCTCAGGAAACTATGGCTACACCTTC	TRBV6-5	TRBJ1-2	-	-
CASSEDGDYTEAFF	TGTGCCAGCAGTGAAGACGGAGACTACACTGAAGCTTTCTTT	TRBV6-1	TRBJ1-1	once	-
CSASRQGNDGYTF	TGCAGTGCTAGTCGACAGGGAAATGATGGCTACACCTTC	TRBV20-1	TRBJ1-2	-	TRBD1
CSASKRQGAYTDTQYF	TGCAGTGCTAGTAAGAGACAGGGGGCCTACACAGATACGCAGTATTTT	TRBV20-1	TRBJ2-3	-	TRBD1
CASSLDRTGKQFF	TGTGCCAGCAGCTTAGACCGGACAGGGAAGCAGTTCTTC	TRBV11-2	TRBJ2-1	-	TRBD1
CASSQDSRRTRDAGGTQYF	TGTGCCAGCAGCCAAGATAGTAGAAGGACTAGGGACGCGGGCGGGACCCAGTACTTC	TRBV4-2	TRBJ2-5	-	TRBD2
CASSFGRDTQYF	TGTGCCAGCAGTTTCGGGAGAGATACGCAGTATTTT	TRBV27	TRBJ2-3	-	-
CATSRGGGGQANEQFF	TGTGCCACCAGCAGAGGAGGCGGGGGGCAGGCGAATGAGCAGTTCTTC	TRBV15	TRBJ2-1	-	TRBD2
CAASGQGAYEKLFF	TGTGCAGCAAGTGGGCAGGGGGCTTATGAAAAACTGTTTTTT	TRBV30	TRBJ1-4	-	TRBD1
CASSQVYRNNEKLFF	TGCGCCAGCAGCCAAGTCTACAGGAATAATGAAAAACTGTTTTTT	TRBV4-1	TRBJ1-4	few	-
CASQTEETQYF	TGTGCCAGCCAAACGGAAGAGACCCAGTACTTC	TRBV6-5	TRBJ2-5	-	-
CATSDSGGNYGYTF	TGTGCCACCAGTGATTCCGGAGGGAACTATGGCTACACCTTC	TRBV24-1	TRBJ1-2	-	-